This TCR beta chain was recovered during a study of blood T cell repertoires in COVID-19. Study context: The United States, Italy and Spain provided the acute and convalescent COVID-19 samples. PBMCs, B-cell-depleted T cells, or T cells were the source of the cDNA or gDNA that made up the material.

With V trimmed by 3 bases and J by 5 bases, 8 bases remained unmatched. The length of the CDR3 is 15 residues. The germline CDR1 and CDR2 sequences are SGDLS and YYNGEE. In the source study's methods: Scientists estimated how many nucleated cells there were by amplifying reference gene primers. This table comes from immunoSEQ multiplex PCR, and its TCRdb copy is limited to in-frame clones, with some not included. That table gives V, J and clone size, and the DNA gave D and trimming. The data hold 200,000 to 250,000 clones, with 70% to 90% observed a single time. This receptor was obtained from a young woman who had recovered from COVID-19. The genes are TRBV9 and TRBJ1-1; 9 nucleotides align to TRBD1. Sequenced: peripheral blood. The CDR3 sequence is CASSAETGGITEAFF. The CDR3 bases are TGTGCCAGCAGCGCGGAGACAGGGGGTATTACTGAAGCTTTCTTT. Full variable domain (remainder filled in from reference TRBV9 and TRBJ1-1): DSGVTQTPKHLITATGQRVTLRCSPRSGDLSVYWYQQSLDQGLQFLIQYYNGEERAKGNILERFSAQQFPDLHSELNLSSLELGDSALYFCASSAETGGITEAFFGQGTRLTVV.